The 31 T cell receptor beta chains below come from one sample, sequenced in a study of tumor-infiltrating lymphocytes in primary liver carcinoma. Co-extracted RNA and DNA came from roughly 20-30 mg of unsorted bulk tissue. With roughly 0.5 ug total RNA as template and a constant-region primer, TCR beta cDNA was made. Slightly modified ARM-PCR served as the procedure for the TCR beta libraries. These libraries came from three rounds of nested multiplex PCR. Forward primers for TRBV1-TRBV30 and a C-beta reverse primer served the first two PCR rounds, at about 10 cycles each. TCRdb independently ran MiXCR on the multiplex PCR reads; one entry per CDR3 protein. This table holds fewer than 200,000 distinct CDR3 sequences, 70% to 90% found once. Specimen: tumor tissue from primary liver carcinoma. These receptors were taken from a man aged 35 to 55 with primary liver carcinoma and hepatitis B virus infection.

As regards this clonotype: This may come from a read error, since a much larger clone is one base off. No conserved phenylalanine or tryptophan ends this CDR3, so it is likely a read error. This chain joins TRBV11-2 and TRBJ2-3; D unclear. Germline V CDR1 and CDR2: SGHAT, FQNNGV. Trimming took 1 base from V and 11 from J, leaving 13 bases between them. The CDR3 extends over 13 amino acids. The CDR3 protein is CASSLGSAGLQYS. The CDR3, as DNA: TGTGCCAGCAGCTTAGGCAGCGCCGGATTGCAGTATTCT.

To note about this clonotype: In this CDR3 the conserved last residue, phenylalanine or tryptophan, is missing, so a read error is likely. V gene TRBV4-1 combines with J gene TRBJ2-7, with TRBD1 as a possible D gene (6 bases). The germline V and J ends were trimmed by 4 bases and 7 bases, with 20 bases remaining between them. The germline V gene encodes CDR1 MGHRA and CDR2 YSYEKL. The CDR3 has 15 amino acids. CDR3 nucleotides: TGCGCCAGCAGCCGAAGATTCCAACAGGGAAATGAGCAGTACCTC. It specifies CASSRRFQQGNEQYL.

Note on this clonotype: Sequence at one end of the junction differs from germline and may be a read error. The rearrangement joins TRBV11-1 to TRBJ2-3; D is unresolved. Germline CDR1 and CDR2: SGHAT and FQDESV (reference sequence). This CDR3 is built from 15 residues. In DNA, the CDR3 is TGTTCCAGCACTTTGCCGAGGAAGAGCACAGATACGCAGTATTTT. Amino acid sequence: CSSTLPRKSTDTQYF.

In the case of this clonotype: Mismatch with germline at one junction end may stem from a read error. The CDR3 region is CTSRMGGDRGISLSGANVLTF. The DNA for the CDR3 is TGTACCAGCAGAATGGGGGGAGACAGGGGCATTTCCCTCTCTGGAGCCAACGTCCTGACTTTC. The J gene is TRBJ2-6, the V gene TRBV11-2; 8 nucleotides align to TRBD1. CDR1 is SGHAT, CDR2 FQNNGV, per germline. There are 21 residues in the CDR3.

This clonotype was picked up a small number of times. The junction does not match germline at one end; this may be a read error. V and J are TRBV29-1 and TRBJ2-5, with D maybe TRBD2 (6 bases). Germline V gene data show CDR1 as SQVTM and CDR2 as ANQGSEA. The CDR3 is made up of 14 amino acids. The CDR3 loop is CSYHVGAGQETQYF. CDR3 bases: TGTAGCTACCACGTCGGGGCGGGGCAAGAGACCCAGTACTTC. Full variable domain (rest looked up from reference TRBV29-1 and TRBJ2-5): SAVISQKPSRDICQRGTSLTIQCQVDSQVTMMFWYRQQPGQSLTLIATANQGSEATYESGFVIDKFPISRPNLTFSTLTVSNMSPEDSSIYLCSYHVGAGQETQYFGPGTRLLVL.

Comments on this clonotype: This may be a read error: a much more frequent sequence differs by one nucleotide. The rearrangement uses TRBV30 and TRBJ2-1; tentative D call: TRBD1 (6 bases). This CDR3 has 15 amino acids. CDR1 is GTSNPN, CDR2 SVGIG, per germline (reference sequence). Trimming left V 3 bases short and J 4 bases short, with 16 bases between. CDR3 amino acids: CAWRVGQLEYNEQFF. In DNA, the CDR3 is TGTGCCTGGAGGGTAGGACAGCTGGAGTACAATGAGCAGTTCTTC.

The rearrangement links TRBV6-2 or TRBV6-3 to TRBJ2-7, with TRBD2 matching over 9 bases. This CDR3 region has 15 residues. Germline trimming cut 9 bases from V and 4 bases from J; bases unmatched to any gene: 13. Germline V gives CDR1 MNHEY, CDR2 SVGEGT. The CDR3, as DNA: TGTGCCAGGAGCACTACGACTAGCGGAGGATACGAGCAGTACTTC. Translation gives CARSTTTSGGYEQYF.

The CDR3 DNA reads as TGTGCCAGCAGTCCCATCGCGGGTGGAGTCACAGATACGCAGTATTTT. Translation gives CASSPIAGGVTDTQYF. This chain connects TRBV6-6 to TRBJ2-3, with TRBD2 as a possible D gene (5 bases). CDR1 is MNHNY, CDR2 SVGAGI, per germline (reference sequence). V gave up 5 bases and J gave up 2 bases, with 17 bases separating them. The CDR3 totals 16 residues.

V gene TRBV30 combines with J gene TRBJ1-5; TRBD1 agrees at 9 bases. The CDR3 is made up of 15 amino acids. The V gene's germline CDR1 is GTSNPN and CDR2 SVGIG (reference sequence). V gave up 2 bases and J gave up 10 bases; unmatched junction bases: 12. CDR3 in amino acids: CAWSPGTGYNDPQHF. CDR3 in DNA: TGTGCCTGGAGTCCGGGGACAGGGTATAATGACCCCCAGCATTTT.

Regarding this clonotype: The conserved phenylalanine or tryptophan normally closing the CDR3 is absent here, so this likely arose from a read error. It is unclear where the CDR3 begins or ends on the DNA, so no DNA is shown, and the CDR3 is as TCRdb lists it. This chain connects TRBV4-1 to TRBJ2-2; the listed D gene, TRBD2, was not tested against the DNA. Ends included, the CDR3 has 14 residues. The germline CDR1 and CDR2 sequences are MGHRA and YSYEKL. The CDR3 loop reads CASSRLTLSGEPFY.

The chain uses TRBV27 and TRBJ2-3; 14 positions agree with TRBD2. The CDR3 runs to 15 residues. With V trimmed by 6 bases and J by 5 bases, 4 bases remained unmatched. The germline V gene encodes CDR1 MNHEY and CDR2 SMNVEV (reference sequence). DNA of the CDR3: TGTGCCAGCAGAACAGGGACTAGCGGGAGAGATACGCAGTATTTT. This codes for CASRTGTSGRDTQYF.

As to this clonotype: An end of the junction differs from the germline gene, which may be a read error. CDR3 nucleotides: TGTGCCAGCAGCTCTTCCGATGCGAACACTCAAGCTTTTTTT. This gives the protein CASSSSDANTQAFF. The rearrangement joins TRBV12-3 or TRBV12-4 to TRBJ1-1; D remains ambiguous. This CDR3 is built from 14 residues.

Note on this clonotype: One end of the junction fails to match germline, which may point to a read error. The rearrangement uses TRBV6-6 and TRBJ1-6, with TRBD1 identical over 7 bases. The CDR3 runs to 15 residues. CDR1 MNHNY and CDR2 SVGAGI come from the germline V gene (reference sequence). The CDR3 reads CASRYSTGKSSPLHF. CDR3 in DNA: TGTGCCAGCAGATACTCGACAGGGAAAAGTTCACCCCTCCACTTT.

To note about this clonotype: One junction end does not reproduce the germline sequence, and a read error may be involved. The chain joins TRBV12-3 or TRBV12-4 to TRBJ1-1, with D maybe TRBD1 (5 bases). The CDR3 spans 13 residues. The CDR3: CASSRQSNTEAFF. CDR3 nucleotide sequence: TGCGCCAGCAGTCGACAGTCGAACACTGAAGCTTTCTTT.

A single count supports this clonotype. A read error is possible here, since a much larger clone lies one base away. The chain has TRBV7-9 and TRBJ2-2; weak D call: TRBD1 (6 bases). Per germline, CDR1 SEHNR and CDR2 FQNEAQ (reference sequence). CDR3 length equals 15 residues. The V end was cut by 1 base, the J end by 7 bases, with 13 bases between. The DNA of the CDR3 is TGTGCCAGCAGCTTAGGGACAGAAAAAATCGGGGAGCTGTTTTTT. This sequence encodes CASSLGTEKIGELFF.

For this clonotype: A junction end diverges from the germline sequence, so it may reflect a read error. This rearrangement joins TRBV11-3 to TRBJ1-5; no reliable D call. The germline CDR1 and CDR2 sequences are SGHNT and YENEEA. CDR3 length: 15 residues. DNA of the CDR3: TGTGCCATCAGCTTAGATCTTGGGGTGGCTCAGTCCCAGCATTTT. As protein: CAISLDLGVAQSQHF.

Details on this clonotype: The junction shows a germline mismatch at one end, possibly a read error. The chain links TRBV29-1 to TRBJ2-7; 8 bases map to TRBD1. Per the germline V gene, CDR1 is SQVTM and CDR2 is ANQGSEA. The CDR3 is made up of 14 amino acids. This chain's CDR3 is CSARQGSRNYEKYF. Written as DNA, the CDR3 is TGCAGCGCCAGACAGGGGAGTCGTAACTACGAGAAGTACTTC.

A note on this clonotype: One junction end disagrees with the germline gene, perhaps due to a read error. The J gene is TRBJ2-3, the V gene TRBV6-1; 13 bases map to TRBD2. The CDR3 is 15 amino acids. Germline-derived CDR1 and CDR2 are MNHNS and SASEGT. CDR3 DNA: TGTGCCAGCAGCGAACTAGCGGGAGGGCCAGATGCGCAGTATTTT. Amino acids: CASSELAGGPDAQYF.

Details on this clonotype: Since the CDR3 does not end with the conserved phenylalanine or tryptophan, this likely comes from a read error. V usage is TRBV5-4 and J usage is TRBJ2-7; unclear D gene. Germline CDR1 SGHNT, CDR2 YYREEE (reference sequence). The CDR3 loop spans 14 amino acids. CDR3 protein: CGSSSEERIYEQYY. The CDR3 nucleotides read TGTGGCAGCAGCTCGGAAGAGAGGATATACGAGCAGTACTAC.

This clonotype appeared a few times. V usage is TRBV11-2 and J usage is TRBJ1-2, with D tentatively TRBD1 (6 bases). Germline-derived CDR1 and CDR2 are SGHAT and FQNNGV. The CDR3 totals 13 residues. Trimming removed 7 bases at V and 10 bases at J, with 19 bases between. The CDR3 loop reads CASIPGAGRDYTF. The CDR3 DNA reads TGTGCCAGCATCCCGGGGGCAGGGCGGGACTACACCTTC.

To note about this clonotype: The final CDR3 position lacks the conserved phenylalanine or tryptophan, pointing to a likely read error. No DNA is shown, since the ends of the CDR3 on it are uncertain; the CDR3 is the one TCRdb lists. The chain recombines TRBV4-3 with TRBJ1-2; the D call in the table, TRBD1, was not verified against the DNA. Both ends counted, the CDR3 spans 17 residues. The V gene's germline CDR1 is LGHNA and CDR2 YSLEER. Here the CDR3 reads CASSQDYRQGRIYGYSL.

This chain uses TRBV29-1 with TRBJ2-5; either TRBD1 or TRBD2 may fit D (6 bases each). This CDR3 is 15 amino acids long. Deletions cut 4 bases from V and 10 bases from J, with 25 bases between. Germline V CDR1 and CDR2: SQVTM, ANQGSEA. In DNA, the CDR3 is TGCAGCGTTGGACTCCCAGGGGAGGATCAAGGGATCCAGTACTTC. Protein sequence: CSVGLPGEDQGIQYF.

With regard to this clonotype: One end of the junction is discordant with germline, which a read error may explain. The chain carries TRBV25-1 and TRBJ2-3, with 7 positions matching TRBD2. CDR1 and CDR2 from the germline V gene are MGHDK and SYGVNS. The CDR3 is 11 amino acids. The CDR3 bases are TGTACCAGCAGTGGGGGGGTAGAGCAGTATTTT. As protein: CTSSGGVEQYF.

V and J are TRBV30 and TRBJ2-5; D gene ambiguous. Germline loops: CDR1 GTSNPN, CDR2 SVGIG (reference sequence). The CDR3 is made up of 15 amino acids. With 3 bases removed from V and 5 bases from J, the gap between germline ends came to 19 bases. Written as DNA, the CDR3 is TGTGCCTGGAGCCCCACCGGGCCCGGGCGGGAGACCCAGTACTTC. Translation: CAWSPTGPGRETQYF. The full variable domain, in which reference TRBV30 and TRBJ2-5 provide the parts outside the CDR3, is SQTIHQWPATLVQPVGSPLSLECTVEGTSNPNLYWYRQAAGRGLQLLFYSVGIGQISSEVPQNLSASRPQDRQFILSSKKLLLSDSGFYLCAWSPTGPGRETQYFGPGTRLLVL.

A remark on this clonotype: An end of the junction differs from the germline gene, which may be a read error. This chain links TRBV6-1 with TRBJ1-1, with TRBD1 as a possible D gene (6 bases). Germline CDR1 reads MNHNS; CDR2 reads SASEGT. The CDR3 covers 14 residues. CDR3 DNA: TGTGCCAGCTCTACACAGGGCGGGAACACTGAAACTTTCTTT. Its protein is CASSTQGGNTETFF.

This chain joins TRBV12-3 or TRBV12-4 and TRBJ1-1; 10 bases agree with TRBD1. This CDR3 region has 15 residues. The J segment lost 5 bases and the V segment lost 8 bases, leaving 11 bases of the junction unmatched. The CDR3 region has the DNA TGTGCCAGCTGTAGACCGGGACAGGGGAATACTGAAGCTTTCTTT. It encodes CASCRPGQGNTEAFF.

This clonotype has a count of ten or more. The V and J genes are TRBV19 and TRBJ2-1; the match to TRBD2 covers 10 bases. This CDR3 has 13 residues. With 4 bases clipped from V and 13 bases from J, the junction kept 7 bases outside the gene matches. Per the germline V gene, CDR1 is LNHDA and CDR2 is SQIVND (reference sequence). This CDR3 reads CASSTRTSGFQFF. The CDR3 DNA sequence: TGTGCCAGTAGTACCCGGACTAGCGGCTTCCAGTTCTTC.

The V gene is TRBV12-3 or TRBV12-4, the J gene TRBJ2-7; D may correspond to TRBD1 or TRBD2 (5 bases each). Trimming removed 7 bases at V and 1 base at J, with 14 bases between. The CDR3 sequence is 14 residues long. CDR3 nucleotides: TGTGCCAGCATGGGAGAGGGACCATCCTACGAGCAGTACTTC. It specifies CASMGEGPSYEQYF.

A word on this clonotype: A junction end diverges from the germline sequence, so it may reflect a read error. This chain joins TRBV11-2 and TRBJ2-7; a weak D match, TRBD2 (6 bases). The CDR3 runs 12 residues. Germline assignment: CDR1 SGHAT and CDR2 FQNNGV. The CDR3 spells CVSISGGYEQYF. The CDR3, as DNA: TGTGTCAGCATTTCCGGGGGCTACGAGCAGTACTTC.

Details on this clonotype: One end of the junction is discordant with germline, which a read error may explain. The gene calls are TRBV4-1 and TRBJ2-3; D is undetermined. The CDR3 extends over 13 amino acids. In germline, CDR1 is MGHRA, CDR2 YSYEKL. This chain's CDR3 is CPSSMDRTDTQYF. The CDR3 bases are TGCCCCAGCAGCATGGACCGGACAGATACGCAGTATTTT.

On this clonotype itself: A much larger clone lies a single base off, so this may be a read error. This chain links TRBV5-1 with TRBJ1-1, with D unclear. Trimming took off 0 bases at V and 4 bases at J, with 13 bases between the two ends. The V gene's germline CDR1 is SGHRS and CDR2 YFSETQ. The CDR3 loop spans 15 amino acids. Here the CDR3 DNA reads TGCGCCAGCAGCTTGGATAATCCGGGGAGCACTGAAGCTTTCTTT. Protein product: CASSLDNPGSTEAFF.